This T cell receptor beta chain was obtained from a study of blood T cell repertoires in COVID-19. Study background: Italy, Spain and the United States were the sources of the convalescent and acute COVID-19 samples. T cells, B-cell-depleted T cells, or PBMCs provided the cDNA or gDNA that served as material.

In the original analysis: How many nucleated cells were present was estimated from reference gene primer amplification. The protocol was immunoSEQ multiplex PCR, while the TCRdb copy is restricted to in-frame clones and leaves out a portion. The V and J calls and clone size are taken from that table; D and trimming were inferred from the DNA. This table has some 160,000 clones, 83% appearing once. Germline CDR1 reads SGDLS; CDR2 reads YYNGEE. The CDR3 is 14 amino acids. Trimming at V came to 3 bases and at J to 8 bases, leaving 7 bases not matched to a gene. V is TRBV9 and J is TRBJ2-1, with 8 bases lining up with TRBD1. Specimen: peripheral blood. This TCR was sampled from a woman older than 75 with acute or convalescent COVID-19. In DNA, the CDR3 is TGTGCCAGCAGCGCCCGGACAGGGCTCGATGAGCAGTTCTTC. Its protein product is CASSARTGLDEQFF.